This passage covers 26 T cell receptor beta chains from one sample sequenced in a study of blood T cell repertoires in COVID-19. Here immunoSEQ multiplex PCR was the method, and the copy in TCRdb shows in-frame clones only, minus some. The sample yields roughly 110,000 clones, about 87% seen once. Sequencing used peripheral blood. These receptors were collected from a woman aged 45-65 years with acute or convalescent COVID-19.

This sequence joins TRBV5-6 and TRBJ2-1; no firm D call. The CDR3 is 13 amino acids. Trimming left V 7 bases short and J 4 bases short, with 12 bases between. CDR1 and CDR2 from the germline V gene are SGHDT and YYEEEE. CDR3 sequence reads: CASLLAGYNEQFF. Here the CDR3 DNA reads TGTGCCAGCCTCTTGGCAGGATACAATGAGCAGTTCTTC.

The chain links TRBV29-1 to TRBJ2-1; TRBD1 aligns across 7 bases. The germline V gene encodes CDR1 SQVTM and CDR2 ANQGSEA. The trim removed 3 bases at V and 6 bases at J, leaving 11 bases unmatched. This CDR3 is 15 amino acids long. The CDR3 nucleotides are TGCAGCGTTGACGAGAGACAGGGAATGGGCAATGAGCAGTTCTTC. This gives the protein CSVDERQGMGNEQFF.

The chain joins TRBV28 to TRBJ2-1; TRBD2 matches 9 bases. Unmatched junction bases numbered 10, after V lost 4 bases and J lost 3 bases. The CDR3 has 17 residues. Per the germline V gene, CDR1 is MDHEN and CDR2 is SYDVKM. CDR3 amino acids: CASSSGLAGRVYNEQFF. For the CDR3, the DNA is TGTGCCAGCAGTTCGGGTCTAGCGGGGAGAGTCTACAATGAGCAGTTCTTC.

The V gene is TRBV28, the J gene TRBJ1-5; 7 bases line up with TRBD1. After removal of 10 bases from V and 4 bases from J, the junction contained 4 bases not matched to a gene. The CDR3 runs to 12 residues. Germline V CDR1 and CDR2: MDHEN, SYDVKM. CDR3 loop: CAIRDSNQPQHF. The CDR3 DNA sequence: TGTGCCATACGGGACAGTAATCAGCCCCAGCATTTT. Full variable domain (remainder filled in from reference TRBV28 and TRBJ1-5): DVKVTQSSRYLVKRTGEKVFLECVQDMDHENMFWYRQDPGLGLRLIYFSYDVKMKEKGDIPEGYSVSREKKERFSLILESASTNQTSMYLCAIRDSNQPQHFGDGTRLSIL.

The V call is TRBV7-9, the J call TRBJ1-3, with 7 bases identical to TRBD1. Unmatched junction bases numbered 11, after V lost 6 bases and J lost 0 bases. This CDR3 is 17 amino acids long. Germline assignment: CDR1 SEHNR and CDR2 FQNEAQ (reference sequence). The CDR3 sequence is CASSPFTGAASGNTIYF. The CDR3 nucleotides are TGTGCCAGCAGTCCCTTTACAGGGGCCGCCTCTGGAAACACCATATATTTT.

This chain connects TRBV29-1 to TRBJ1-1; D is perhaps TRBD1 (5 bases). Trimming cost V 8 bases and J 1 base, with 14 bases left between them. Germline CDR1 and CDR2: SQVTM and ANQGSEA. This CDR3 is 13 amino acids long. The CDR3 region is CSQAGPKNTEAFF. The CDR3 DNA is TGCAGCCAGGCGGGACCCAAGAACACTGAAGCTTTCTTT. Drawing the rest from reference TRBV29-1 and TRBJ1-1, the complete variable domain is SAVISQKPSRDICQRGTSLTIQCQVDSQVTMMFWYRQQPGQSLTLIATANQGSEATYESGFVIDKFPISRPNLTFSTLTVSNMSPEDSSIYLCSQAGPKNTEAFFGQGTRLTVV.

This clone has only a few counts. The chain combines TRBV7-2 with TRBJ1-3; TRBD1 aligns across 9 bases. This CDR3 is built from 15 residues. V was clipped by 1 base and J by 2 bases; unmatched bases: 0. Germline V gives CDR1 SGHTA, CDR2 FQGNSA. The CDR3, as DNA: TGTGCCAGCAGCTTAGGGACAGGGGCTGGAAACACCATATATTTT. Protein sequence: CASSLGTGAGNTIYF.

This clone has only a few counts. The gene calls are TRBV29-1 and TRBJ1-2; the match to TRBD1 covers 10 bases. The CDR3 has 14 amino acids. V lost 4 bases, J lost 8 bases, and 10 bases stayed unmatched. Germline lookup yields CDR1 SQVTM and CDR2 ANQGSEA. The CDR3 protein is CSVATDRGYEGYTF. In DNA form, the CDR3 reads TGCAGCGTTGCAACGGACAGGGGGTACGAGGGCTACACCTTC.

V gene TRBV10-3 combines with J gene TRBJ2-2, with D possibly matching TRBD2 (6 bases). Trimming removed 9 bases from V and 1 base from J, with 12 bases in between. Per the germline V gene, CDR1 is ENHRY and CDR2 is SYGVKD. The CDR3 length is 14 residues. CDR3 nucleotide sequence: TGTGCCATGTCCCGGGAGCTGAACACCGGGGAGCTGTTTTTT. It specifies CAMSRELNTGELFF.

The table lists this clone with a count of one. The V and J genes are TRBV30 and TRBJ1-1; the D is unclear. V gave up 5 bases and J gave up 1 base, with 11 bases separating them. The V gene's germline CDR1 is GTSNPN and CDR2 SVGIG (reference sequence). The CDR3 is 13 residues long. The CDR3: CAWEGNSNTEAFF. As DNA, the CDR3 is TGTGCCTGGGAGGGTAACTCGAACACTGAAGCTTTCTTT. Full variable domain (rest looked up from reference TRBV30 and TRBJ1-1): SQTIHQWPATLVQPVGSPLSLECTVEGTSNPNLYWYRQAAGRGLQLLFYSVGIGQISSEVPQNLSASRPQDRQFILSSKKLLLSDSGFYLCAWEGNSNTEAFFGQGTRLTVV.

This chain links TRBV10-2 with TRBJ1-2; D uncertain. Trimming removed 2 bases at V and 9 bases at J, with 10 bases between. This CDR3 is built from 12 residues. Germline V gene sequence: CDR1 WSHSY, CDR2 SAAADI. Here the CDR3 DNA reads TGCGCCAGCAGTGAGGGACTCGAGAGCTACACCTTC. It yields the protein CASSEGLESYTF.

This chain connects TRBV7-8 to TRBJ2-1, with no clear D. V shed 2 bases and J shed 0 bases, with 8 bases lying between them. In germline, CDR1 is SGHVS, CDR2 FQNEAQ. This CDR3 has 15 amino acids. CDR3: CASSLQARSYNEQFF. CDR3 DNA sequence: TGTGCCAGCAGCTTACAGGCGCGCTCCTACAATGAGCAGTTCTTC.

CDR3 residues: CASSFGTGGSRPQHF. CDR3 DNA: TGTGCCAGCAGCTTTGGGACAGGGGGCTCCCGGCCCCAGCATTTT. The chain links TRBV7-2 to TRBJ1-5; 12 nucleotides align to TRBD1. V trimming: 3 bases; J trimming: 9 bases; junction bases outside the gene matches: 6. The CDR3 sequence is 15 residues long. Germline V gives CDR1 SGHTA, CDR2 FQGNSA. Supplemented by reference TRBV7-2 and TRBJ1-5, the full variable domain reads GAGVSQSPSNKVTEKGKDVELRCDPISGHTALYWYRQSLGQGLEFLIYFQGNSAPDKSGLPSDRFSAERTGGSVSTLTIQRTQQEDSAVYLCASSFGTGGSRPQHFGDGTRLSIL.

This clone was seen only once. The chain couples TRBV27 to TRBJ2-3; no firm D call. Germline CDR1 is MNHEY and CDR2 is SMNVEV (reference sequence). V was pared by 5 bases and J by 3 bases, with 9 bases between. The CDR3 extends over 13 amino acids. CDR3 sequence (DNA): TGTGCCAGCAGTCCCTCCTTGACAGATACGCAGTATTTT. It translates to CASSPSLTDTQYF.

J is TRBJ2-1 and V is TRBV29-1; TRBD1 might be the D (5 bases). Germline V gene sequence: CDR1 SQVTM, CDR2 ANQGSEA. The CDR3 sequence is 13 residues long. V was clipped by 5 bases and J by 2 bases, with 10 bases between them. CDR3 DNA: TGCAGCGTTTCACAGGTTACCTACAATGAGCAGTTCTTC. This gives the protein CSVSQVTYNEQFF.

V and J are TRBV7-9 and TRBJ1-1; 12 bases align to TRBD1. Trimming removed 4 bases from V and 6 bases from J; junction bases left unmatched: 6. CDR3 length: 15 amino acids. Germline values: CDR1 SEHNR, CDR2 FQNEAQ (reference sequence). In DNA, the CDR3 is TGTGCCAGCAGCTCTACCGGGACAGGGGGCTCTGAAGCTTTCTTT. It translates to CASSSTGTGGSEAFF.

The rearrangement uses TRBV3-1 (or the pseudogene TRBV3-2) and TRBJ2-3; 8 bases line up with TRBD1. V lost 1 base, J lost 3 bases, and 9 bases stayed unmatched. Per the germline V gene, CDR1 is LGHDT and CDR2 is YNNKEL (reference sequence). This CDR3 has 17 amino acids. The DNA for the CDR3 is TGTGCCAGCAGCCAAGCGGTTGGACAGGGTGGGACAGATACGCAGTATTTT. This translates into CASSQAVGQGGTDTQYF.

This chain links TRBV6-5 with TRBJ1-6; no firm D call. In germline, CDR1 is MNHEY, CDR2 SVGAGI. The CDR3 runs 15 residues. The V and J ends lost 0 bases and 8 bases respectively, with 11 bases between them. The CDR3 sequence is CASSYSPAGDSPLHF. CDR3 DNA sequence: TGTGCCAGCAGTTACTCACCGGCCGGAGATTCACCCCTCCACTTT.

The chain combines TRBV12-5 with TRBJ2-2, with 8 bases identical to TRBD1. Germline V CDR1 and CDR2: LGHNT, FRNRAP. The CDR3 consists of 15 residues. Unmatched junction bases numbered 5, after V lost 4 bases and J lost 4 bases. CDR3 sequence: CASGSGQASTGELFF. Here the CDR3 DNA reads TGTGCTAGTGGTTCGGGACAGGCAAGCACCGGGGAGCTGTTTTTT.

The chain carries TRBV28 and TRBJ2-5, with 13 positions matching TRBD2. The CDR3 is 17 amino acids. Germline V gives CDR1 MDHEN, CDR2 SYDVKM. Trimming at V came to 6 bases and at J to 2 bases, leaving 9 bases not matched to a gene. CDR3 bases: TGTGCCAGCAGCCATTCGCGGGGACTAGCGGGGCAAGAGACCCAGTACTTC. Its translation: CASSHSRGLAGQETQYF.

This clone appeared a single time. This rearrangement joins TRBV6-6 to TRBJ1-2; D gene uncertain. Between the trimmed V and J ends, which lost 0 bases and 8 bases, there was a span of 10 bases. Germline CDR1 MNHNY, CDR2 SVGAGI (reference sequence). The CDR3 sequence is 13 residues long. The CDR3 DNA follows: TGTGCCAGCAGTTACTCGGACTCGGGGGGCTACACCTTC. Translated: CASSYSDSGGYTF.

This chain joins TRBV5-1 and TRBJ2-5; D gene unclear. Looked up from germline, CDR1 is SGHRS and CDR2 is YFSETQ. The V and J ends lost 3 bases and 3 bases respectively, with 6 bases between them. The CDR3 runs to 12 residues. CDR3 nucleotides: TGCGCCAGCAGCTCTATGGAAGAGACCCAGTACTTC. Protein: CASSSMEETQYF.

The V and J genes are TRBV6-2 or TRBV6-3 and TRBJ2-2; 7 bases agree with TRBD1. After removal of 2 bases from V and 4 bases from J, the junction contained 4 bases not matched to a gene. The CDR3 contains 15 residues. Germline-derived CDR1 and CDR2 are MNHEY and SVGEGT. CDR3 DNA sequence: TGTGCCAGCAGTTACCGACAGGGCGGCACCGGGGAGCTGTTTTTT. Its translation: CASSYRQGGTGELFF.

CDR3 protein: CAISAGHPGELFF. The CDR3 nucleotides are TGTGCCATCAGTGCCGGACACCCCGGGGAGCTGTTTTTT. This chain links TRBV10-3 with TRBJ2-2, with D possibly matching TRBD1 (5 bases). The germline gives CDR1 ENHRY, CDR2 SYGVKD. This CDR3 comprises 13 residues. V was cut by 4 bases and J by 6 bases, with 9 bases left in between.

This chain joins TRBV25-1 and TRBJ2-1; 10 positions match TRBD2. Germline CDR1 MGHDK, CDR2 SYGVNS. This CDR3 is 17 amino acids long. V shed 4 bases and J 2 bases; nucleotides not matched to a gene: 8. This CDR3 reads CASSGLAGATTYNEQFF. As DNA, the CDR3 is TGTGCCAGCAGTGGGCTAGCGGGAGCTACAACCTACAATGAGCAGTTCTTC.

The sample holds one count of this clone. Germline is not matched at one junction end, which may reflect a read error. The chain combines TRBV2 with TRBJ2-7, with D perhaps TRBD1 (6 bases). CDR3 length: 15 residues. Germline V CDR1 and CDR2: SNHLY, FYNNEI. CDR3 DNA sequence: TGTGCCAGCAGTCAAGCCACAGGGTACGCCTACGAGCAGTACTTC. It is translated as CASSQATGYAYEQYF. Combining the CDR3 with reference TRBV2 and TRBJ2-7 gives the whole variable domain EPEVTQTPSHQVTQMGQEVILRCVPISNHLYFYWYRQILGQKVEFLVSFYNNEISEKSEIFDDQFSVERPDGSNFTLKIRSTKLEDSAMYFCASSQATGYAYEQYFGPGTRLTVT.